This TCR beta chain comes out of a study of CD8+ T cells in alopecia areata (dated by TCRdb to between 2017 and 2018). A note on the overall study: Treated patients were enrolled in an open-label pilot trial of oral tofacitinib at 5 to 10 mg twice daily for moderate-to-severe alopecia areata. Patients received tofacitinib for 6 to 18 months and were then followed off drug for 6 months to check for delayed response and recurrence. RNA was extracted with the PAXgene miRNA kit for fixed scalp, the miRNeasy kit for PBMCs, and the RNeasy kit for mouse skin. Tofacitinib-treated patients had biopsies at baseline and at 4 and 24 weeks of treatment, with a later scalp biopsy in several patients. Scalp clonality was compared among normal scalp (n=4), patchy alopecia areata scalp (n=8), and alopecia totalis/universalis scalp (n=8). Scalp tissue and sorted CD4+ and CD8+ peripheral blood T cells from patchy and totalis/universalis alopecia areata patients and from healthy controls were covered by human TCRbeta sequencing. The study used high-throughput TCRbeta sequencing to examine T cell clonal expansion in alopecia areata, in both the C3H/HeJ mouse model and human patients. TCRbeta CDR3 regions were amplified by immunoSEQ multiplex PCR using 35 Vbeta forward and 13 Jbeta reverse primers.

What this sample's time point label stands for: baseline before oral tofacitinib. Lesional scalp punch biopsies and peripheral blood were collected from alopecia areata patients. After PBMCs were isolated by density centrifugation and stained for CD3, CD4 and CD8, a FACSAria was used to sort CD4+ and CD8+ T cells. Remarks on this clone: This clone's antigen is unknown. No base-level quality is on record; no much larger clone is a single base apart.

General study outcomes and caveats: Lesional scalp, especially in alopecia totalis/universalis, showed higher clonality and more expanded CD8+ clones than normal scalp, suggesting antigenic drive. Shared TCR sequences between patients were less evident than in mice, which may be partly attributable to HLA diversity in the patient population. Scalp TCR repertoire analysis is complicated because resident alphabeta T cells in normal human skin are also sequenced, whereas mouse skin is dominated by gammadelta T cells.

Preparation of the library involved the immunoSEQ multiplex PCR assay. RNA was extracted from all samples and reverse transcribed into cDNA as template for TCR sequencing. SuperScript III was used to make first-strand cDNA, primed with a 2:1 mix of oligo-dT and random hexamers. Amplification bias was assessed with a synthetic immune receptor repertoire, and residual bias was removed computationally. The authors processed their data as follows. Raw reads were preprocessed for error removal, and CDR3 was defined according to IMGT conventions as running from the conserved cysteine to phenylalanine. Clonality was calculated as 1 minus Shannon entropy normalized by log2 of the number of productive unique TCRs. Whether each scalp clone was CD4 or CD8 was inferred by checking scalp TCRbeta sequences against the CD4 and CD8 repertoires from sorted blood. In TCRdb, the immuneACCESS table is reduced to in-frame sequences with V and J assigned. These tables do not hold every clone; where another copy was compared, an unresolved V gene accounts for under half, and the others remain unexplained. For V, J and clone size, that table is used; D and trimming come from the DNA. The table for this sample lists 130,000 to 150,000 clones; approximately 87% of them were counted only once. Over 12% of the sample is in the top ten clones.

From a lookup of the germline V gene, CDR1 and CDR2 are SGHTA and FQGTGA. Trimming removed 4 bases from V and 2 bases from J; the gene matches leave 6 bases unexplained. The CDR3 numbers 16 residues from cysteine through phenylalanine. Solely the CDR3 DNA is kept, with 48 bases framed from the first base. This receptor chain uses TRBV7-3 and TRBJ2-3, with TRBD2 matching 10 junction bases. The sequencing here drew on CD8+ T cells sorted from blood, taken at week 0. The origin of this receptor is a human donor with alopecia areata. CDR3 loop: CASSSLLAGATDTQYF. The sequenced DNA: TGTGCCAGCAGCTCCTTGCTAGCGGGGGCCACAGATACGCAGTATTTT. Outside the CDR3, residues come from the reference TRBV7-3 and TRBJ2-3 proteins, so the full variable domain is: GAGVSQTPSNKVTEKGKYVELRCDPISGHTALYWYRQSLGQGPEFLIYFQGTGAADDSGLPNDRFFAVRPEGSVSTLKIQRTERGDSAVYLCASSSLLAGATDTQYFGPGTRLTVL.